This T cell receptor beta chain was observed in a study of siplizumab effects on memory and regulatory T cells. Study-wide findings and caveats: In the presence of siplizumab, alloreactive sequences traceable to unstimulated CD4+ memory cells were significantly reduced. Confirmatory evidence of suppressive function in proliferating siplizumab-culture Tregs was not obtained. Apparently key alloresponse contributors, naive T cells also seemed more diverse than memory cells.

Trimming cost V 7 bases and J 7 bases, with 25 bases left between them. The length of the CDR3 is 16 residues. CDR1 and CDR2 (germline): MNHNY, SVGAGI (reference sequence). Method: immunoSEQ multiplex PCR; TCRdb's copy keeps in-frame clones and lacks some. This table has some 15,000 clones, about 49% appearing once. Coculturing of the mixed lymphocyte reaction cells was performed at 37°C for approximately 6 days. About this clone: Its target is unknown.

What was sequenced was CFSE-low (dividing) CD4+ T cells sorted from an allogeneic mixed lymphocyte reaction. This TCR came from a human donor in good health; the cells came from an allogeneic mixed lymphocyte reaction. V is TRBV6-6 and J is TRBJ1-2; a possible D gene is TRBD1 (5 bases). DNA for the CDR3: TGTGCCAGCATGGGGCACCAGACAACGGGGCAGGGTGGCTACACCTTC. Translating it yields CASMGHQTTGQGGYTF.